Below are 29 T cell receptor beta chains sequenced from a single sample in a study of OX40 agonist ivuxolimab in advanced cancers. Profiled with immunoSEQ multiplex PCR; TCRdb holds only in-frame clones, not every one. The sample yields tens of thousands of clones, about 92% seen once. Sequencing was performed on CD4+ or CD8+ T cells sorted from blood, taken in a trial of the OX40 agonist ivuxolimab. The receptors were gathered from an adult with an advanced solid tumor such as melanoma, head and neck, liver or kidney cancer.

V gene TRBV27 combines with J gene TRBJ2-3; 11 bases align to TRBD1. The CDR3 length is 15 residues. The V segment lost 1 base and the J segment 5 bases; nucleotides outside the gene matches: 2. Germline V gene data show CDR1 as MNHEY and CDR2 as SMNVEV (reference sequence). CDR3: CASSLWTGGLDTQYF. The CDR3 DNA is TGTGCCAGCAGTTTATGGACAGGGGGCTTAGATACGCAGTATTTT.

In the case of this clone: Additional DNA sequences in this sample encode the identical CDR3. The rearrangement links TRBV5-6 to TRBJ2-7; D uncertain. CDR1 and CDR2 (germline): SGHDT, YYEEEE. The V gene lost 0 bases and the J gene lost 4 bases, with 2 bases spanning the gap. The CDR3 runs 11 residues. The CDR3 bases are TGTGCCAGCAGCTTGGGATACGAGCAGTACTTC. Translating it yields CASSLGYEQYF. The whole variable domain, remainder taken from reference TRBV5-6 and TRBJ2-7, is DAGVTQSPTHLIKTRGQQVTLRCSPKSGHDTVSWYQQALGQGPQFIFQYYEEEERQRGNFPDRFSGHQFPNYSSELNVNALLLGDSALYLCASSLGYEQYFGPGTRLTVT.

Many counts were recorded for this clone. The chain recombines TRBV7-3 with TRBJ2-2; D unresolved. Germline CDR1 reads SGHTA; CDR2 reads FQGTGA. This CDR3 contains 12 residues. V lost 5 bases and J lost 7, with 8 bases in between. The CDR3 loop reads CASSPGGGELFF. In nucleotides, the CDR3 is TGTGCCAGCAGCCCGGGCGGCGGGGAGCTGTTTTTT.

The chain employs TRBV30 and TRBJ2-1; D gene uncertain. V was shortened by 3 bases and J by 5 bases, with 5 bases between the two germline ends. This CDR3 has 11 residues. Germline V gene sequence: CDR1 GTSNPN, CDR2 SVGIG (reference sequence). This chain's CDR3 is CAWRNHNEQFF. CDR3 nucleotide sequence: TGTGCCTGGAGGAACCACAATGAGCAGTTCTTC. Combining the CDR3 with reference TRBV30 and TRBJ2-1 gives the whole variable domain SQTIHQWPATLVQPVGSPLSLECTVEGTSNPNLYWYRQAAGRGLQLLFYSVGIGQISSEVPQNLSASRPQDRQFILSSKKLLLSDSGFYLCAWRNHNEQFFGPGTRLTVL.

The V and J genes are TRBV9 and TRBJ1-3, with no clear D. Trimming took off 0 bases at V and 3 bases at J, with 7 bases between the two ends. The length of the CDR3 is 14 residues. The germline CDR1 and CDR2 sequences are SGDLS and YYNGEE. The CDR3 loop is CASSVDGDGNTIYF. DNA of the CDR3: TGTGCCAGCAGCGTAGACGGGGATGGAAACACCATATATTTT.

V usage is TRBV4-1 and J usage is TRBJ2-7; 8 bases agree with TRBD2. Germline CDR1 reads MGHRA; CDR2 reads YSYEKL. The J segment lost 3 bases and the V segment lost 1 base, leaving 11 bases of the junction unmatched. The CDR3 is 17 residues long. The CDR3: CASSQGEGAGAFYEQYF. For the CDR3, the DNA is TGCGCCAGCAGCCAAGGGGAGGGAGCGGGAGCTTTCTACGAGCAGTACTTC.

V is TRBV19 and J is TRBJ1-1; D not certain. There are 13 residues in the CDR3. Trimming pared 10 bases from V and 4 bases from J, leaving 16 bases between. Germline assignment: CDR1 LNHDA and CDR2 SQIVND (reference sequence). The CDR3 nucleotides are TGTGCCACCTCGACCCCTGACGGCACTGAAGCTTTCTTT. Translated: CATSTPDGTEAFF.

The chain couples TRBV7-9 to TRBJ2-7; TRBD2 is a possible D gene (5 bases). The CDR3 totals 14 residues. V shed 5 bases and J shed 2 bases, with 13 bases lying between them. From germline, CDR1 is SEHNR and CDR2 FQNEAQ (reference sequence). This CDR3 is CASSHVASTYEQYF. The CDR3 bases are TGTGCCAGCAGCCATGTAGCGAGTACCTACGAGCAGTACTTC.

CDR3 in DNA: TGTGCCAGCAGTTTAGGGGGATATTACGAGCAGTACTTC. This sequence encodes CASSLGGYYEQYF. The chain recombines TRBV27 with TRBJ2-7; TRBD1 or TRBD2 may be the D gene (5 bases each). Trimming removed 2 bases at V and 4 bases at J, with 9 bases between. The length of the CDR3 is 13 residues. Germline-derived CDR1 and CDR2 are MNHEY and SMNVEV (reference sequence).

This rearrangement joins TRBV27 to TRBJ2-7; tentatively, D is TRBD2 (6 bases). Trimming removed 4 bases from V and 3 bases from J, with 10 bases in between. Germline V CDR1 and CDR2: MNHEY, SMNVEV (reference sequence). The CDR3 extends over 13 amino acids. CDR3 protein: CASSSRLGYEQYF. CDR3 in DNA: TGTGCCAGCAGTTCGAGACTAGGCTACGAGCAGTACTTC.

The V gene is TRBV27, the J gene TRBJ2-1, with 9 bases aligning to TRBD2. The CDR3 runs to 17 residues. Germline assignment: CDR1 MNHEY and CDR2 SMNVEV (reference sequence). With V trimmed by 0 bases and J by 7 bases, 10 bases remained unmatched. CDR3 region: CASSLSFGGGGQNEQFF. The CDR3 DNA reads as TGTGCCAGCAGTTTATCGTTTGGCGGGGGGGGACAAAATGAGCAGTTCTTC.

This sequence joins TRBV29-1 and TRBJ1-1; D remains ambiguous. CDR1 is SQVTM and CDR2 is ANQGSEA in the germline V gene. The CDR3 has 12 amino acids. Trimming stripped 4 bases from V and 3 bases from J, with 9 bases between. CDR3 amino acids: CSVVEKYTEAFF. DNA of the CDR3: TGCAGCGTTGTCGAAAAGTACACTGAAGCTTTCTTT. The whole variable domain, filled in from reference TRBV29-1 and TRBJ1-1, reads SAVISQKPSRDICQRGTSLTIQCQVDSQVTMMFWYRQQPGQSLTLIATANQGSEATYESGFVIDKFPISRPNLTFSTLTVSNMSPEDSSIYLCSVVEKYTEAFFGQGTRLTVV.

V is TRBV4-3 and J is TRBJ1-1; 10 bases fit TRBD1. This CDR3 spans 17 amino acids. Trimming removed 5 bases from V and 0 bases from J; junction bases left unmatched: 9. Germline loops: CDR1 LGHNA, CDR2 YSLEER. The CDR3, as DNA: TGCGCCAGCAGCACCGGGACAGGGGCCGTATTGAACACTGAAGCTTTCTTT. Protein sequence: CASSTGTGAVLNTEAFF.

This clone is labeled as medium-sized. The chain links TRBV6-6 to TRBJ1-1; D is uncertain. The V end lost 1 base, the J end lost 1 base, and 7 bases lay between the germline ends. Germline values: CDR1 MNHNY, CDR2 SVGAGI (reference sequence). The CDR3 is 14 residues long. In nucleotides, the CDR3 is TGTGCCAGCAGTTACTTGGACGGGAACACTGAAGCTTTCTTT. Protein sequence: CASSYLDGNTEAFF.

This chain uses TRBV6-6 with TRBJ2-3; D may be TRBD1 or TRBD2 (5 bases each). In germline, CDR1 is MNHNY, CDR2 SVGAGI (reference sequence). V was pared by 6 bases and J by 5 bases, with 15 bases between. The CDR3 covers 14 residues. The CDR3 spells CASSLGDGRDTQYF. In DNA, the CDR3 is TGTGCCAGCAGCCTAGGGGACGGTCGAGATACGCAGTATTTT.

This clone showed up just once. The V and J genes are TRBV6-5 and TRBJ2-1, with D perhaps matching TRBD2 (6 bases). CDR3 length equals 11 residues. The germline CDR1 and CDR2 sequences are MNHEY and SVGAGI. Trimming removed 6 bases at V and 9 bases at J, with 9 bases between. CDR3 sequence (DNA): TGTGCCAGCAGGGCGGGAACTGAGCAGTTCTTC. Its protein is CASRAGTEQFF.

The CDR3 DNA reads TGTGCCAGCAGTTTATCGGGATACTCCTACGAGCAGTACTTC. It yields the protein CASSLSGYSYEQYF. This chain connects TRBV27 to TRBJ2-7, with D unclear. This CDR3 spans 14 amino acids. V dropped 0 bases and J dropped 0 bases, with 6 bases sitting between them. From germline, CDR1 is MNHEY and CDR2 SMNVEV (reference sequence).

The chain joins TRBV28 to TRBJ2-3; D unclear. The CDR3 is made up of 14 amino acids. V was clipped by 2 bases and J by 2 bases, with 8 bases between them. CDR1 is MDHEN, CDR2 SYDVKM, per germline. CDR3 sequence (DNA): TGTGCCAGCAGTTTAGGAGCAAACACAGATACGCAGTATTTT. Amino acid sequence: CASSLGANTDTQYF.

The CDR3 nucleotides are TGTGCCAGCAGCAATGAGATAGGAATTGTTGAAAAACTGTTTTTT. The encoded protein is CASSNEIGIVEKLFF. The gene calls are TRBV21-1 and TRBJ1-4. TRBV21-1 is designated a pseudogene. CDR3 length equals 15 residues.

The chain links TRBV7-8 to TRBJ1-3, with unresolved D. The CDR3 length is 12 residues. In germline, CDR1 is SGHVS, CDR2 FQNEAQ. The germline V and J ends were trimmed by 4 bases and 9 bases, with 10 bases remaining between them. The DNA for the CDR3 is TGTGCCAGCAGCTCAAGGAAAGGCACCATATATTTT. Its protein is CASSSRKGTIYF.

This rearrangement joins TRBV30 to TRBJ2-1, with 8 bases fitting TRBD2. Germline V gives CDR1 GTSNPN, CDR2 SVGIG (reference sequence). CDR3 length: 13 residues. With V trimmed by 3 bases and J by 5 bases, 3 bases remained unmatched. The CDR3 nucleotides are TGTGCCTGGAGCACTAGCGGCGACAATGAGCAGTTCTTC. It encodes CAWSTSGDNEQFF.

The chain joins TRBV12-5 to TRBJ1-4; no clear D gene. V was trimmed by 6 bases and J by 4 bases, leaving 12 bases between them. The CDR3 is made up of 14 amino acids. The germline gives CDR1 LGHNT, CDR2 FRNRAP. In DNA, the CDR3 is TGTGCTAGTGGAACGGCAGCCCATAATGAAAAACTGTTTTTT. Translating gives CASGTAAHNEKLFF.

In the case of this clone: The sample carries other DNA sequences with the same CDR3. The chain carries TRBV19 and TRBJ1-2; D unresolved. Trimming left V 6 bases short and J 4 bases short, with 12 bases between. The germline V gene encodes CDR1 LNHDA and CDR2 SQIVND (reference sequence). There are 13 residues in the CDR3. The CDR3 spells CASSPGLVYGYTF. CDR3 DNA sequence: TGTGCCAGTAGCCCGGGTCTCGTCTATGGCTACACCTTC.

The V call is TRBV14, the J call TRBJ2-7; tentatively, D is TRBD1 (6 bases). The length of the CDR3 is 15 residues. V was cut by 2 bases and J by 0 bases, with 11 bases left in between. Germline V gene sequence: CDR1 SGHDN, CDR2 FVKESK. The chain's CDR3 is CASSQSGVSSYEQYF. CDR3 DNA sequence: TGTGCCAGCAGCCAATCAGGGGTCAGCTCCTACGAGCAGTACTTC.

The chain has TRBV18 and TRBJ2-2; D gene uncertain. Trimming pared 2 bases from V and 3 bases from J, leaving 16 bases between. This CDR3 comprises 17 residues. Germline V gene data show CDR1 as KGHSH and CDR2 as LQKENI. The CDR3 spells CASSPSFSTKDTGELFF. CDR3 bases: TGTGCCAGCTCACCATCATTTAGTACAAAAGACACCGGGGAGCTGTTTTTT.

The rearrangement links TRBV5-4 to TRBJ2-7, with 7 bases identical to TRBD1. This CDR3 region has 14 residues. Per the germline V gene, CDR1 is SGHNT and CDR2 is YYREEE (reference sequence). After removal of 3 bases from V and 2 bases from J, the junction contained 5 bases not matched to a gene. The CDR3 DNA sequence: TGTGCCAGCAGCTCCTGGGACAGAGCCTACGAGCAGTACTTC. It specifies CASSSWDRAYEQYF.

This clone is labeled medium-sized. The V gene is TRBV5-4, the J gene TRBJ1-1; 7 positions agree with TRBD1. V dropped 0 bases and J dropped 9; count of bases not matched to a gene: 5. Germline CDR1 is SGHNT and CDR2 is YYREEE (reference sequence). The CDR3 has 13 amino acids. CDR3 region: CASSLGRQGKAFF. The DNA of the CDR3 is TGTGCCAGCAGCTTGGGGCGACAGGGCAAAGCTTTCTTT.

The chain joins TRBV13 to TRBJ2-5; no definite D call. CDR1 is PRHDT and CDR2 is FYEKMQ in the germline V gene (reference sequence). Trimming removed 1 base from V and 2 bases from J, with 5 bases in between. The CDR3 has 13 amino acids. CDR3 sequence reads: CASSLEDQETQYF. CDR3 nucleotide sequence: TGTGCCAGCAGCTTAGAGGATCAAGAGACCCAGTACTTC.

V gene TRBV4-3 combines with J gene TRBJ1-2; TRBD1 matches 7 bases. The CDR3 covers 17 residues. V dropped 0 bases and J dropped 6; count of bases not matched to a gene: 13. Germline CDR1 is LGHNA and CDR2 is YSLEER. As DNA, the CDR3 is TGCGCCAGCAGCCAAGACAGGGGGTATAGCCGTATGAATGGCTACACCTTC. Translation: CASSQDRGYSRMNGYTF.